The 16 T cell receptor beta chains listed next were all sequenced from one sample in a study of blood T cells in healthy people across ages. A second PCR of about 7 to 11 cycles used a sample-barcoded 5' primer and a J-beta primer mix. Via MiXCR, TCRdb re-called the 5' RACE reads, giving one row per CDR3 protein. This sample has over a million distinct CDR3 sequences, with more than 40% found just once. The sample taken for sequencing was blood. These receptors were obtained from a woman in her sixties in good health.

This clonotype showed up just a few times. DNA for the CDR3: TGCGCCAGCAGCCAAGAGATGGACTACCCGTCCGTGTATTTT. Its translation is CASSQEMDYPSVYF. The chain uses TRBV4-1 and TRBJ2-3; the D gene is possibly TRBD2 (6 bases). Deletions cut 0 bases from V and 14 bases from J, with 18 bases between. In germline, CDR1 is MGHRA, CDR2 YSYEKL. The CDR3 runs 14 residues.

This sequence joins TRBV27 and TRBJ2-7, with 9 bases identical to TRBD2. Germline CDR1 is MNHEY and CDR2 is SMNVEV (reference sequence). Trimming cost V 8 bases and J 2 bases; bases outside gene matches: 4. The CDR3 runs to 13 residues. The CDR3 sequence is CASAREGPYEQYF. The CDR3 nucleotides are TGTGCCAGCGCGCGGGAGGGCCCCTACGAGCAGTACTTC.

The chain joins TRBV18 to TRBJ2-5; a weak D match, TRBD1 (6 bases). Trimming shortened V by 0 bases and J by 5 bases, and 10 bases separated the two germline ends. This CDR3 is 14 amino acids long. Germline values: CDR1 KGHSH, CDR2 LQKENI. The CDR3 DNA reads as TGTGCCAGCTCACCACCGCACAGGGAGGAGACCCAGTACTTC. Its translation: CASSPPHREETQYF.

The V and J genes are TRBV20-1 and TRBJ2-7; 7 bases are a match to TRBD2. Germline lookup yields CDR1 DFQATT and CDR2 SNEGSKA (reference sequence). V lost 1 base and J lost 4; bases outside the gene matches: 4. This CDR3 comprises 13 residues. The CDR3 spells CSARGTRSYEQYF. CDR3 sequence (DNA): TGCAGTGCTAGAGGGACTAGGTCTTACGAGCAGTACTTC.

The chain links TRBV20-1 to TRBJ2-5; a weak D match, TRBD2 (5 bases). The CDR3 sequence is 15 residues long. The V gene's germline CDR1 is DFQATT and CDR2 SNEGSKA (reference sequence). Trimming took off 0 bases at V and 9 bases at J, with 20 bases between the two ends. The CDR3 loop reads CSARDIVGGAPSQYF. The CDR3 DNA is TGCAGTGCTAGAGATATCGTCGGAGGTGCTCCTTCCCAGTACTTC.

This chain connects TRBV7-8 to TRBJ1-2; D is ambiguous. This CDR3 is 14 amino acids long. Germline V gene sequence: CDR1 SGHVS, CDR2 FQNEAQ. V was trimmed by 1 base and J by 4 bases, leaving 10 bases between them. CDR3 bases: TGTGCCAGCAGCTTAGATGGGAGGAGCTATGGCTACACCTTC. Protein product: CASSLDGRSYGYTF.

J is TRBJ2-3 and V is TRBV20-1, with 7 bases aligning to TRBD1. From germline, CDR1 is DFQATT and CDR2 SNEGSKA (reference sequence). The CDR3 is 15 residues long. The J segment lost 2 bases and the V segment lost 3 bases, leaving 8 bases of the junction unmatched. The CDR3 nucleotides are TGCAGTGCTAGGGGGGCCAGGGGGTACACAGATACGCAGTATTTT. Its translation: CSARGARGYTDTQYF.

The genes are TRBV27 and TRBJ2-5; 8 bases align to TRBD2. Per germline, CDR1 MNHEY and CDR2 SMNVEV (reference sequence). V lost 0 bases, J lost 12 bases, and 12 bases stayed unmatched. The CDR3 is made up of 15 amino acids. Here the CDR3 reads CASSLSEREMVGKYF. CDR3 nucleotide sequence: TGTGCCAGCAGTTTATCCGAGCGGGAGATGGTTGGAAAGTACTTC.

The chain combines TRBV5-1 with TRBJ2-7; 7 bases are a match to TRBD2. Germline-derived CDR1 and CDR2 are SGHRS and YFSETQ. Trimming cost V 0 bases and J 1 base; bases outside gene matches: 7. This CDR3 contains 16 residues. The CDR3 is CASSLDGPSGSYEQYF. The CDR3 nucleotides are TGCGCCAGCAGCTTGGATGGCCCTAGCGGTTCCTACGAGCAGTACTTC.

This clonotype showed up just a few times. The rearrangement uses TRBV4-2 and TRBJ2-7, with D possibly called TRBD1 or TRBD2 (5 bases each). Germline lookup yields CDR1 LGHNA and CDR2 YNFKEQ. Trimming removed 2 bases at V and 7 bases at J, with 15 bases between. This CDR3 region has 14 residues. The CDR3 loop reads CASSQPLGECEQYF. In DNA form, the CDR3 reads TGTGCCAGCAGCCAACCTTTAGGGGAGTGTGAGCAGTACTTC.

The sample holds a few counts of this clonotype. The chain couples TRBV14 to TRBJ2-5; 9 bases are shared with TRBD2. Per germline, CDR1 SGHDN and CDR2 FVKESK. V lost 3 bases to trimming and J lost 3 bases; unmatched junction nucleotides: 17. CDR3 size: 19 residues. CDR3 sequence: CASSQVGPLVAGAEETQYF. CDR3 nucleotides: TGTGCCAGCAGCCAGGTGGGCCCTTTGGTAGCGGGAGCCGAAGAGACCCAGTACTTC.

This chain joins TRBV27 and TRBJ2-7, with 8 bases fitting TRBD2. CDR3 length equals 15 residues. The J segment lost 6 bases and the V segment lost 6 bases, leaving 13 bases of the junction unmatched. CDR1 is MNHEY, CDR2 SMNVEV, per germline (reference sequence). The CDR3 spells CASSSTAGGFGEQYF. The CDR3 nucleotides are TGTGCCAGCAGCTCAACGGCGGGAGGTTTTGGCGAGCAGTACTTC.

The V and J genes are TRBV15 and TRBJ1-2; D is perhaps TRBD1 (5 bases). Trimming cost V 1 base and J 4 bases, with 10 bases left between them. The germline gives CDR1 LNHNV, CDR2 YYDKDF (reference sequence). The length of the CDR3 is 14 residues. The CDR3 DNA reads TGTGCCACCAGCAGAGTAGGGGCTGGCTATGGCTACACCTTC. Translating it yields CATSRVGAGYGYTF.

The rearrangement links TRBV19 to TRBJ2-1, with 8 nucleotides matching TRBD1. The J call is in doubt because the DNA end fits TRBJ2-7 better. Germline V lookup: CDR1 LNHDA, CDR2 SQIVND (reference sequence). The CDR3 totals 15 residues. The chain's CDR3 is CASSLGQVSFNEQYF. CDR3 bases: TGTGCCAGTAGTCTGGGACAGGTGTCGTTCAATGAGCAGTACTTC.

The rearrangement links TRBV5-6 to TRBJ1-2, with D perhaps TRBD1 (6 bases). There are 14 residues in the CDR3. Germline CDR1 reads SGHDT; CDR2 reads YYEEEE. Trimming removed 4 bases from V and 3 bases from J, with 13 bases in between. CDR3 nucleotides: TGTGCCAGCAGCCCGGGACACCGCGACTATGGCTACACCTTC. Its translation is CASSPGHRDYGYTF.

V and J are TRBV15 and TRBJ2-7, with D uncertain. This CDR3 has 16 residues. Between the trimmed V and J ends, which lost 0 bases and 0 bases, there was a span of 12 bases. The V gene's germline CDR1 is LNHNV and CDR2 YYDKDF (reference sequence). This CDR3 reads CATSRDRRLGSYEQYF. In nucleotides, the CDR3 is TGTGCCACCAGCAGAGATCGAAGGCTCGGCTCCTACGAGCAGTACTTC. Looking up the rest from reference TRBV15 and TRBJ2-7 gives the full variable domain: DAMVIQNPRYQVTQFGKPVTLSCSQTLNHNVMYWYQQKSSQAPKLLFHYYDKDFNNEADTPDNFQSRRPNTSFCFLDIRSPGLGDTAMYLCATSRDRRLGSYEQYFGPGTRLTVT.